This TCR beta chain was found in a study of shared clonotypes between healthy human individuals. Study-level results: Generation probabilities were higher for clonotypes shared across all four sorted-subset donors than for unshared ones.

Note on this clone: What it binds is not known.

Execution of the assay was at deep level. The table came from immunoSEQ multiplex PCR; TCRdb's copy has only in-frame clones and leaves some out. The table lists some 2,100,000 clones, just over 90% of them singletons. CD45RO negativity and positive selection for CCR7 defined naive CD8 cells, a population that excluded terminally differentiated effector memory CD45RA+ cells. Healthy HIV-negative adults with no recent acute infections or vaccinations were recruited as donors. Within Nashville, Tennessee resided all donors, each a Caucasian adult. Germline loops: CDR1 PRHDT, CDR2 FYEKMQ (reference sequence). Trimming removed 4 bases at V and 5 bases at J, with 21 bases between. The CDR3 totals 16 residues.

Sequencing was done on a sample of naive CD8+ T cells from PBMCs. The clonotype was recovered from a young man in good health. Some clones in this sample may be carry-over from other donors' samples. J is TRBJ2-7 and V is TRBV13, with D possibly TRBD1 on 5 matching bases. The CDR3 DNA sequence: TGTGCCAGCAGCTGGGGCTTGGGCGCGAAGGGCCACGAGCAGTACTTC. This gives the protein CASSWGLGAKGHEQYF.